Shown below are 20 T cell receptor beta chains from a single sample sequenced in a study of blood T cell repertoires in COVID-19. Clones were sequenced by immunoSEQ multiplex PCR, and TCRdb holds only the in-frame ones, with some missing. The repertoire holds about 190,000 clones, with approximately 90% as singletons. Sequenced input: PBMCs or T cells enriched from blood (not recorded which). All receptors derive from a woman between 35 and 50 years old in a cohort exposed to, infected with or recovered from COVID-19 (not recorded which).

The V gene is TRBV19, the J gene TRBJ1-4; 7 bases align to TRBD1. V shed 6 bases and J 3 bases; nucleotides not matched to a gene: 10. The CDR3 is 16 residues long. Germline CDR1 reads LNHDA; CDR2 reads SQIVND (reference sequence). The CDR3 protein is CASSPTGMVSNEKLFF. CDR3 sequence (DNA): TGTGCCAGTAGCCCGACAGGGATGGTTTCTAATGAAAAACTGTTTTTT.

The V call is TRBV6-5, the J call TRBJ2-7, with 8 bases identical to TRBD1. Germline V gene data show CDR1 as MNHEY and CDR2 as SVGAGI. This CDR3 region has 15 residues. V gave up 6 bases and J gave up 2 bases; unmatched junction bases: 9. The CDR3, as DNA: TGTGCCAGCAGGGGCCCCGGACAGGGCCCCTACGAGCAGTACTTC. Protein sequence: CASRGPGQGPYEQYF.

This clone was recorded once. The rearrangement joins TRBV10-1 to TRBJ2-2; 8 bases match TRBD1. Germline trimming cut 2 bases from V and 0 bases from J; bases unmatched to any gene: 2. CDR3 size: 16 residues. Germline V gene data show CDR1 as WNHNN and CDR2 as SYGVQD (reference sequence). CDR3 DNA sequence: TGCGCCAGCAGTGAGGCAGGGGGCACGAACACCGGGGAGCTGTTTTTT. Encoded protein: CASSEAGGTNTGELFF.

V and J are TRBV7-9 and TRBJ1-6; maybe TRBD1 (6 bases). The CDR3 consists of 17 residues. CDR1 and CDR2 (germline): SEHNR, FQNEAQ (reference sequence). With 4 bases removed from V and 2 bases from J, the gap between germline ends came to 15 bases. The CDR3: CASSSSHRVPYNSPLHF. CDR3 bases: TGTGCCAGCAGCTCCTCCCACAGGGTTCCCTATAATTCACCCCTCCACTTT.

J is TRBJ2-1 and V is TRBV19; D might be TRBD1 (5 bases). CDR1 LNHDA and CDR2 SQIVND come from the germline V gene (reference sequence). This CDR3 is 13 amino acids long. V was clipped by 9 bases and J by 4 bases, with 13 bases between them. Here the CDR3 DNA reads TGTGCCAGCCGGGCAGGGATTTACAATGAGCAGTTCTTC. Translated, it gives CASRAGIYNEQFF. The variable domain in full, completed from reference TRBV19 and TRBJ2-1, reads DGGITQSPKYLFRKEGQNVTLSCEQNLNHDAMYWYRQDPGQGLRLIYYSQIVNDFQKGDIAEGYSVSREKKESFPLTVTSAQKNPTAFYLCASRAGIYNEQFFGPGTRLTVL.

The rearrangement uses TRBV6-2 or TRBV6-3 and TRBJ2-2; D may be TRBD1 (5 bases). Germline V lookup: CDR1 MNHEY, CDR2 SVGEGT. The length of the CDR3 is 14 residues. Trimming pared 6 bases from V and 7 bases from J, leaving 15 bases between. The CDR3 here is CASSQAQGFGELFF. Written as DNA, the CDR3 is TGTGCCAGCAGCCAAGCCCAGGGCTTCGGGGAGCTGTTTTTT.

The chain is built from TRBV4-1 and TRBJ1-1; no clear D. The CDR3 length is 13 residues. Germline V gene sequence: CDR1 MGHRA, CDR2 YSYEKL. V lost 0 bases, J lost 4 bases, and 6 bases lay in between. CDR3 bases: TGCGCCAGCAGCCAAGAACGTAGCACTGAAGCTTTCTTT. This gives the protein CASSQERSTEAFF.

This clone turned up a few times. This chain connects TRBV11-2 to TRBJ1-2, with 8 bases that match TRBD1. V was clipped by 7 bases and J by 3 bases; unmatched bases: 7. The CDR3 length is 14 residues. From germline, CDR1 is SGHAT and CDR2 FQNNGV. This chain's CDR3 is CASNGQGKDYGYTF. Written as DNA, the CDR3 is TGTGCCAGCAACGGACAGGGAAAGGACTATGGCTACACCTTC.

The rearrangement links TRBV20-1 to TRBJ1-5; no definite D call. Germline CDR1 is DFQATT and CDR2 is SNEGSKA (reference sequence). The CDR3 is 14 amino acids. The V gene lost 3 bases and the J gene lost 5 bases, with 14 bases spanning the gap. Written as DNA, the CDR3 is TGCAGTGCTAGTCGGGGAGGGAAGGATCAGCCCCAGCATTTT. It encodes CSASRGGKDQPQHF.

The chain couples TRBV7-2 to TRBJ2-7, with TRBD2 matching 11 bases. CDR3 length: 14 amino acids. Per germline, CDR1 SGHTA and CDR2 FQGNSA. V trimming: 1 base; J trimming: 11 bases; junction bases outside the gene matches: 7. CDR3 DNA: TGTGCCAGCAGCTTAGGCCTAGCGGGGGGCGATGAGTACTTC. Translating it yields CASSLGLAGGDEYF.

This clone was recorded a few times. The V and J genes are TRBV6-5 and TRBJ1-6, with a possible D match to TRBD1 (5 bases). V was cut by 4 bases and J by 10 bases, with 11 bases left in between. The germline V gene has CDR1 MNHEY and CDR2 SVGAGI. The length of the CDR3 is 13 residues. CDR3 nucleotides: TGTGCCAGCAGTTTTGACAGTTTGTCACCCCTCCACTTT. Its protein is CASSFDSLSPLHF.

V gene TRBV29-1 combines with J gene TRBJ1-4; 10 bases match TRBD1. The CDR3 runs to 14 residues. J was trimmed by 3 bases and V by 6 bases; bases with no gene match: 4. Germline V lookup: CDR1 SQVTM, CDR2 ANQGSEA. CDR3 nucleotides: TGCAGCGTGTCCGGGACAGGGGCTAATGAAAAACTGTTTTTT. This encodes CSVSGTGANEKLFF.

The chain employs TRBV15 and TRBJ1-2; possible D gene TRBD1, 5 bases. The CDR3 consists of 14 residues. Germline CDR1 is LNHNV and CDR2 is YYDKDF (reference sequence). V lost 2 bases and J 2 bases, leaving 9 bases between the germline ends. The CDR3 reads CATSRQTGNYGYTF. The CDR3, as DNA: TGTGCCACCAGCAGACAAACAGGAAACTATGGCTACACCTTC.

The rearrangement links TRBV19 to TRBJ2-1; unclear D gene. V was pared by 5 bases and J by 2 bases, with 4 bases between. Germline CDR1 is LNHDA and CDR2 is SQIVND (reference sequence). The CDR3 runs 12 residues. The CDR3 nucleotides are TGTGCCAGTAGTCCCGCCTACAATGAGCAGTTCTTC. Its protein product is CASSPAYNEQFF. The full variable domain, in which reference TRBV19 and TRBJ2-1 provide the parts outside the CDR3, is DGGITQSPKYLFRKEGQNVTLSCEQNLNHDAMYWYRQDPGQGLRLIYYSQIVNDFQKGDIAEGYSVSREKKESFPLTVTSAQKNPTAFYLCASSPAYNEQFFGPGTRLTVL.

The V gene is TRBV27, the J gene TRBJ2-7; TRBD2 matches 11 bases. CDR3 size: 16 residues. V gave up 0 bases and J gave up 3 bases; unmatched junction bases: 4. Germline CDR1 MNHEY, CDR2 SMNVEV (reference sequence). The CDR3, as DNA: TGTGCCAGCAGTTTATCTATACTAGCGGGAGTCTACGAGCAGTACTTC. Translated, it gives CASSLSILAGVYEQYF.

The V gene is TRBV30, the J gene TRBJ2-7, with 9 nucleotides matching TRBD2. V gave up 0 bases and J gave up 5 bases; unmatched junction bases: 8. CDR1 and CDR2 (germline): GTSNPN, SVGIG (reference sequence). This CDR3 has 15 amino acids. This chain's CDR3 is CAWSVRLAGRDEQYF. Here the CDR3 DNA reads TGTGCCTGGAGTGTACGGCTAGCGGGAAGGGACGAGCAGTACTTC.

This CDR3 is CASSSGLGGNTIYF. The DNA for the CDR3 is TGTGCCAGCAGCTCGGGACTTGGTGGAAACACCATATATTTT. This chain joins TRBV27 and TRBJ1-3; possibly TRBD1 for D (5 bases). Germline loops: CDR1 MNHEY, CDR2 SMNVEV (reference sequence). The CDR3 has 14 amino acids. The V end lost 6 bases, the J end lost 3 bases, and 12 bases lay between the germline ends.

CDR3 amino acids: CASSTDRVLYEQYF. CDR3 nucleotide sequence: TGTGCCAGCAGTACCGACAGGGTTTTATACGAGCAGTACTTC. V is TRBV28 and J is TRBJ2-7, with TRBD1 identical over 7 bases. The CDR3 consists of 14 residues. CDR1 is MDHEN and CDR2 is SYDVKM in the germline V gene. The trim removed 5 bases at V and 4 bases at J, leaving 8 bases unmatched.

The chain couples TRBV5-1 to TRBJ1-6; D is ambiguous. V lost 7 bases, J lost 2 bases, and 7 bases lay in between. CDR1 SGHRS and CDR2 YFSETQ come from the germline V gene. The CDR3 runs to 13 residues. CDR3: CASGSTYNSPLHF. The CDR3 nucleotides read TGCGCCAGCGGTAGCACCTATAATTCACCCCTCCACTTT.

This chain links TRBV5-5 with TRBJ2-1, with D possibly being TRBD2 (5 bases). The CDR3 covers 12 residues. Trimming removed 4 bases from V and 8 bases from J, with 10 bases in between. Germline CDR1 is SGHKS and CDR2 is YYEKEE (reference sequence). The chain's CDR3 is CASSRGVYEQFF. CDR3 bases: TGTGCCAGCAGCCGGGGAGTCTATGAGCAGTTCTTC.